A single TCR beta chain is shown here with its context. The source of the sample is a study of T-cell memory formation after mild COVID-19. TCRdb itself ran the 5' RACE reads through MiXCR, one entry per CDR3 protein. The data hold hundreds of thousands of distinct CDR3 sequences, with over 15% observed a single time. Looked up from germline, CDR1 is SGHVS and CDR2 is FQNEAQ. This CDR3 spans 15 amino acids. With 0 bases removed from V and 4 bases from J, the gap between germline ends came to 12 bases. V and J are TRBV7-8 and TRBJ2-5; tentative D call: TRBD1 (6 bases). The specimen sequenced was PBMCs or a T cell subset sorted from them (not recorded which). The clonotype originates from a man between 18 and 35 years old who had mild COVID-19 (a few samples of this study predate the infection). Cell type and time point are not known. CDR3 sequence: CASSLARWGRETQYF. DNA of the CDR3: TGTGCCAGCAGCTTAGCCCGTTGGGGGCGAGAGACCCAGTACTTC.